The clone carrying this T cell receptor (beta chain) was found many times. Its antigen is unidentified. The V and J ends lost 1 base and 9 bases respectively, with 4 bases between them. The CDR3 extends over 11 amino acids. The germline gives CDR1 SGHVS, CDR2 FQNEAQ. This specimen comes from a study of T-cell memory formation after mild COVID-19. Study findings and constraints: Whether second-wave clones peaking at day 37 were SARS-CoV-2 specific went unconfirmed.

TCRdb used MiXCR to reprocess the 5' RACE reads, holding one entry per CDR3 protein. Of hundreds of thousands of distinct CDR3 sequences listed, less than 25% are singletons. The V and J genes are TRBV7-8 and TRBJ2-4, with no clear D. This clonotype was sampled from an adult woman who had mild COVID-19 (a few samples of this study predate the infection). Cell type and time point are not known. The sample was PBMCs or a T cell subset sorted from them (not recorded which). In DNA form, the CDR3 reads TGTGCCAGCAGCTTAGGGGGCATTCAGTACTTC. Protein sequence: CASSLGGIQYF.